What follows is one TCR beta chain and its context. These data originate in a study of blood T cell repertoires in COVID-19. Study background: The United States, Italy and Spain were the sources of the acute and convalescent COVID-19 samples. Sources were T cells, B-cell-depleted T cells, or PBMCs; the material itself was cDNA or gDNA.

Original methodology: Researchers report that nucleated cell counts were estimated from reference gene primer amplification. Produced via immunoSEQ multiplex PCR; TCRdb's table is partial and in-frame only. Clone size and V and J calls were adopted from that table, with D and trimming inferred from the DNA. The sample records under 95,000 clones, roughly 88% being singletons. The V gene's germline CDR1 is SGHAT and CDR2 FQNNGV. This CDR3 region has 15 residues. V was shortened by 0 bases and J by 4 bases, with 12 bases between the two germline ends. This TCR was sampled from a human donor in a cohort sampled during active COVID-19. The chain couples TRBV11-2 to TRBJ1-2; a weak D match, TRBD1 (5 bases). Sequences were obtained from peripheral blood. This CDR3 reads CASSLDRGLLYGYTF. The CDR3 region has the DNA TGTGCCAGCAGCTTAGATCGGGGGTTACTCTATGGCTACACCTTC.